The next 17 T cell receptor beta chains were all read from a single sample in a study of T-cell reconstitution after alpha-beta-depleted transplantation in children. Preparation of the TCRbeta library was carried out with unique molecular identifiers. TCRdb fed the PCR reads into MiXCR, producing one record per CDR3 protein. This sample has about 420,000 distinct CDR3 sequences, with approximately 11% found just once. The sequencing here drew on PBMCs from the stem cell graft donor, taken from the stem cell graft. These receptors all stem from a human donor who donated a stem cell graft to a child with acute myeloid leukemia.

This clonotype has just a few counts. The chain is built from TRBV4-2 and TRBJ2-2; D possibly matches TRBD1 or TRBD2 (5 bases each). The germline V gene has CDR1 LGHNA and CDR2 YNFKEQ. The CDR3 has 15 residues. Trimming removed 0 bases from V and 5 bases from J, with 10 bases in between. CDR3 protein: CASSQDPGATGELFF. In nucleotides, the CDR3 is TGTGCCAGCAGCCAAGACCCCGGGGCTACCGGGGAGCTGTTTTTT.

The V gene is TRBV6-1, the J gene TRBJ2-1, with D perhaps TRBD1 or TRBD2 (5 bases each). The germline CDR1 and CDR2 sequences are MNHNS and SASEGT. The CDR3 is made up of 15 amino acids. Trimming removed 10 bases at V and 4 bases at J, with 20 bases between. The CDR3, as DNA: TGTGCCACCCGAAGCCGGGGCCTTTTTTACAATGAGCAGTTCTTC. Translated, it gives CATRSRGLFYNEQFF.

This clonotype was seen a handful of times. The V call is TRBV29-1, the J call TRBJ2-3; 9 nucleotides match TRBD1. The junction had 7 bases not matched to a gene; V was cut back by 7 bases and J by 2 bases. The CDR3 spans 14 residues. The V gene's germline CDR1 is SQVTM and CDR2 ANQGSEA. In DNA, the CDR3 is TGCAGCGGCGGACAGGGGAAAGACACAGATACGCAGTATTTT. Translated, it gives CSGGQGKDTDTQYF.

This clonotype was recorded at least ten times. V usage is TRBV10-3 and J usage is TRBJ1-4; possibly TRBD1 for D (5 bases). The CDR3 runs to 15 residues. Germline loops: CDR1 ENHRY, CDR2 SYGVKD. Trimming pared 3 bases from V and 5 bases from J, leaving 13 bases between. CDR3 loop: CAISDKNRGNEKLFF. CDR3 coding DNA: TGTGCCATCAGTGATAAGAACCGGGGCAATGAAAAACTGTTTTTT.

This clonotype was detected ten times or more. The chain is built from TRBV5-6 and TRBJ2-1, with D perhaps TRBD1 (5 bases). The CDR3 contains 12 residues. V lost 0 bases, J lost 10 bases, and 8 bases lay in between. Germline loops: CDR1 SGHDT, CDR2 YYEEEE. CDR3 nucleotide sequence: TGTGCCAGCAGCTTGGCACCAGGGGAGCAGTTCTTC. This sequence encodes CASSLAPGEQFF.

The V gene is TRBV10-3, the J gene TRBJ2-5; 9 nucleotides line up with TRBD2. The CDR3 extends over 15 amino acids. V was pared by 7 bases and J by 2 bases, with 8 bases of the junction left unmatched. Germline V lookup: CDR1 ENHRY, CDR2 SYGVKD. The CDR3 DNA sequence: TGTGCCATCAAGGCTAGCGGGGAGGATCAAGAGACCCAGTACTTC. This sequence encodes CAIKASGEDQETQYF.

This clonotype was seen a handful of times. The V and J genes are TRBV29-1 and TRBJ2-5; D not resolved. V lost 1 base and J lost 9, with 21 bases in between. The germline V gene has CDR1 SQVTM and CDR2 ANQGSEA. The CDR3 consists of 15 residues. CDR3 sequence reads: CSVEGFGRDLMAQYF. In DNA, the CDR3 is TGCAGCGTTGAAGGGTTTGGCAGAGACTTGATGGCCCAGTACTTC.

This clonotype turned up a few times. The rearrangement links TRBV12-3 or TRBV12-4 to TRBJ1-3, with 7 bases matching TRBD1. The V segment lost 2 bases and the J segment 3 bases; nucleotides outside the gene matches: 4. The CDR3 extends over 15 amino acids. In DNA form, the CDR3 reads TGTGCCAGCAGTTTACCCAGGGGGGGTGGAAACACCATATATTTT. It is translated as CASSLPRGGGNTIYF.

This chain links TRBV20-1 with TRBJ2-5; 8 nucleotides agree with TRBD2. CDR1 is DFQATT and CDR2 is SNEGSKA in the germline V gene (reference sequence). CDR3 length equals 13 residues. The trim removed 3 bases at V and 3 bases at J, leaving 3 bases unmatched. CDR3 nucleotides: TGCAGTGCTAGCCGACTAGCGAAAGAGACCCAGTACTTC. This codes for CSASRLAKETQYF.

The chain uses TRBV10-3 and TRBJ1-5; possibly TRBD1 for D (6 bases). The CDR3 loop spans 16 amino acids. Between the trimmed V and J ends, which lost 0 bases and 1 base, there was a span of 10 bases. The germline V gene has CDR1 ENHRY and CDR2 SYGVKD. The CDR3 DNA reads TGTGCCATCAGTGAGTCCGGGGGGCAGAGCAATCAGCCCCAGCATTTT. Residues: CAISESGGQSNQPQHF.

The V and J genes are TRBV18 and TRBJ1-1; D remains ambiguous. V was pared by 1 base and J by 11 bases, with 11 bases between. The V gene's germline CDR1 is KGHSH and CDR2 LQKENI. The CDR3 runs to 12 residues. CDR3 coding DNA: TGTGCCAGCTCACCACGGGAACGGCTCGCTTTCTTT. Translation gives CASSPRERLAFF. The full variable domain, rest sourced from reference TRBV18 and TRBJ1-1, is NAGVMQNPRHLVRRRGQEARLRCSPMKGHSHVYWYRQLPEEGLKFMVYLQKENIIDESGMPKERFSAEFPKEGPSILRIQQVVRGDSAAYFCASSPRERLAFFGQGTRLTVV.

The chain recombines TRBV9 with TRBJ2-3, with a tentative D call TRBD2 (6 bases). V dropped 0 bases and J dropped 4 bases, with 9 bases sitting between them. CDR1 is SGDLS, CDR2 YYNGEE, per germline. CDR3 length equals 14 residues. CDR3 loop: CASSVAGAADTQYF. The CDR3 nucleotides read TGTGCCAGCAGCGTAGCGGGAGCCGCAGATACGCAGTATTTT.

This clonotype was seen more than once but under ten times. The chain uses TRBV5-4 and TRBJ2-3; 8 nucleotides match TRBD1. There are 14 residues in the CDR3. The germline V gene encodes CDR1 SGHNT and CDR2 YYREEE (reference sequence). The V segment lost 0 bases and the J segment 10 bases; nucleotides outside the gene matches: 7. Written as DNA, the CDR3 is TGTGCCAGCAGCTTGGAAGGACAGGGTATGGCGCAGTATTTT. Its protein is CASSLEGQGMAQYF.

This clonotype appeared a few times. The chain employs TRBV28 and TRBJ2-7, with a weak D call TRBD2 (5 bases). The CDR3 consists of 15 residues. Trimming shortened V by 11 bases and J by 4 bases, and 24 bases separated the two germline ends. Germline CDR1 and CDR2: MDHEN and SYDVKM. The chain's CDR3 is CASAIGRAGLYEQYF. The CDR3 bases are TGTGCCTCCGCAATCGGCCGGGCGGGCCTTTACGAGCAGTACTTC.

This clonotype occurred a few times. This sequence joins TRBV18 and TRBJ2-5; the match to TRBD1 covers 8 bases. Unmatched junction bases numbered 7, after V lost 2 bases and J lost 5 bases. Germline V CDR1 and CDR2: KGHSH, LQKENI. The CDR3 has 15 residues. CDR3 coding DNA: TGTGCCAGCTCACCAGGTCGGCAGGGGGCGGAGACCCAGTACTTC. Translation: CASSPGRQGAETQYF.

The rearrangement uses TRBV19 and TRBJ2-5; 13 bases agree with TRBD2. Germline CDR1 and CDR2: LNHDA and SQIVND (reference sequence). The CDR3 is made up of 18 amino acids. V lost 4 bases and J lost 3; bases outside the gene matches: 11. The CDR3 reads CASSKVPGLAGAEETQYF. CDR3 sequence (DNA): TGTGCCAGTAGTAAGGTCCCCGGACTAGCGGGGGCTGAAGAGACCCAGTACTTC.

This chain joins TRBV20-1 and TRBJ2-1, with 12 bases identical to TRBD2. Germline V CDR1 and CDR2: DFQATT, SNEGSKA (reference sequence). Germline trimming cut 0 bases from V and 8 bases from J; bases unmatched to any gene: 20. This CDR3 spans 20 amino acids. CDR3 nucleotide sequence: TGCAGTGCTAGAGATCATTTCAAGGGCAAGACTAGCGGGAGTCTGGATGAGCAGTTCTTC. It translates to CSARDHFKGKTSGSLDEQFF.